This T cell receptor (beta chain) was documented in a study of T cell repertoires in cytomegalovirus infection. Study in general: Signatures in public TCR beta sequences pointed to both CMV infection and matching HLA type.

From germline, CDR1 is SGHNT and CDR2 YENEEA. The CDR3 is 16 amino acids. Trimming pared 4 bases from V and 0 bases from J, leaving 14 bases between. One entry per CDR3 protein results from TCRdb running MiXCR on the reads. The sample yields approximately 630,000 distinct CDR3 sequences, 24% seen once. This clonotype was seen more than once but under ten times. V usage is TRBV11-3 and J usage is TRBJ2-3; D gene unclear. Sequencing input: CD8+ T cells from PBMCs. The sequence derives from a human donor in good health (CMV status not recorded). Some clones in this sample may be carry-over from other donors' samples. CDR3 amino acids: CASSSYSKGSTDTQYF. CDR3 in DNA: TGTGCCAGCAGCTCGTACAGCAAAGGGAGCACAGATACGCAGTATTTT.